Only a few counts were recorded for the clone carrying this TCR beta chain. What it binds is not known. Trimming shortened V by 8 bases and J by 4 bases, and 9 bases separated the two germline ends. The CDR3 has 12 amino acids. Germline assignment: CDR1 MNHEY and CDR2 SVGEGT. These data are taken from a study of T cells in Graves' hyperthyroidism and ophthalmopathy. General study results and limits: A 13 V-J model separated ophthalmopathy from stable hyperthyroidism.

The CDR3 regions of TCR beta were amplified from RNA transcripts. The study used the HTBI primer set for a first-round RT-PCR of the TCR CDR3. TCRdb ran MiXCR on the multiplex PCR reads and lists one entry per CDR3 protein. Of some 690,000 distinct CDR3 sequences listed, roughly 17% were seen once; the top ten hold about 16%. The source of this sequence is a middle-aged man with Graves' hyperthyroidism. The sample taken for sequencing was blood. This chain connects TRBV6-2 or TRBV6-3 to TRBJ1-5, with D maybe TRBD1 (6 bases). CDR3 DNA: TGTGCCAGCGGCAGGGGAAATCAGCCCCAGCATTTT. Translated: CASGRGNQPQHF.